The clone carrying this T cell receptor beta chain was found many times. The record originates from a study of T cells in Graves' hyperthyroidism and ophthalmopathy. Amplification targeted TCR beta CDR3 regions from RNA transcripts. HTBI primers were employed in a first-round RT-PCR of the TCR CDR3. In TCRdb, the multiplex PCR reads were re-called with MiXCR into one record per CDR3 protein. Here the sample spans 500,000 to 600,000 distinct CDR3 sequences, about 20% being singletons. The CDR3 extends over 13 amino acids. The germline V gene encodes CDR1 GTSNPN and CDR2 SVGIG (reference sequence). The V gene lost 2 bases and the J gene lost 0 bases, with 7 bases spanning the gap.

This rearrangement joins TRBV30 to TRBJ2-5; D gene unclear. The source of this sequence is a man between 40 and 49 years old with Graves' ophthalmopathy. Sample: blood. The CDR3 loop reads CAWSLSNQETQYF. The CDR3 nucleotides read TGTGCCTGGAGTCTGTCTAACCAAGAGACCCAGTACTTC.